This TCR beta chain was recorded in a study of blood T cell repertoires in COVID-19. About the study: The United States, Italy and Spain supplied acute and convalescent COVID-19 samples. T cells, B-cell-depleted T cells, or PBMCs supplied cDNA or gDNA.

Source study methods: Estimates of nucleated cell counts were drawn from the amplification of reference gene primers. Produced via immunoSEQ multiplex PCR; TCRdb's table is partial and in-frame only. For V, J and clone size, that table is used; D and trimming come from the DNA. This sample has about 220,000 clones, with around 84% found just once. Germline V gene sequence: CDR1 KGHSH, CDR2 LQKENI. V was clipped by 1 base and J by 4 bases, with 14 bases between them. This CDR3 has 16 residues. The sample was peripheral blood. The V and J genes are TRBV18 and TRBJ2-1, with a possible D match to TRBD2 (5 bases). The receptor was derived from a man over 45 with active or convalescent COVID-19. CDR3 sequence (DNA): TGTGCCAGCTCACCACTACTAGACCCATTTTACAATGAGCAGTTCTTC. It codes for CASSPLLDPFYNEQFF. Full variable domain (remainder filled in from reference TRBV18 and TRBJ2-1): NAGVMQNPRHLVRRRGQEARLRCSPMKGHSHVYWYRQLPEEGLKFMVYLQKENIIDESGMPKERFSAEFPKEGPSILRIQQVVRGDSAAYFCASSPLLDPFYNEQFFGPGTRLTVL.